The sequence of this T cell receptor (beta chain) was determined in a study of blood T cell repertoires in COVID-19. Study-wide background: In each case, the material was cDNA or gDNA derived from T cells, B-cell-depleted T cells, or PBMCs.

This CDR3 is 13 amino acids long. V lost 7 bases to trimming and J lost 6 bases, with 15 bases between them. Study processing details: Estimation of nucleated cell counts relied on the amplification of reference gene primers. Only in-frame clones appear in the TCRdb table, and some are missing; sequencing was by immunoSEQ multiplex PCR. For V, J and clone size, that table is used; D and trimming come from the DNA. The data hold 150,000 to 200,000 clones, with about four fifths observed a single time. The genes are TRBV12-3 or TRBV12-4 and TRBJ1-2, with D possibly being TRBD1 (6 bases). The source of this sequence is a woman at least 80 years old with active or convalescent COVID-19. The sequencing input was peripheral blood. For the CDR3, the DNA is TGTGCCAGCAACACCAGGGGCAGGGATGGCTACACCTTC. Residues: CASNTRGRDGYTF.